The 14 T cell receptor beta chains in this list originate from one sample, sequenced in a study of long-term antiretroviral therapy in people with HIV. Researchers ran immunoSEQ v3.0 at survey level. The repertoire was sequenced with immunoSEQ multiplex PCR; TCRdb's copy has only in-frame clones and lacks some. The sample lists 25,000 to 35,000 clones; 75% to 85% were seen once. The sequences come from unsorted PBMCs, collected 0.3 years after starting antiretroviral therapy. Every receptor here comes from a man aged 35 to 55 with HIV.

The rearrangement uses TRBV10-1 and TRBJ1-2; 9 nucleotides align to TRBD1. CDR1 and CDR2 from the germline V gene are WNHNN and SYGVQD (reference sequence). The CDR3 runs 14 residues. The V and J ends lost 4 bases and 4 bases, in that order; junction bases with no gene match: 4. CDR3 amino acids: CASSGDRATYGYTF. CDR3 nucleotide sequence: TGCGCCAGCAGTGGGGACAGGGCTACCTATGGCTACACCTTC.

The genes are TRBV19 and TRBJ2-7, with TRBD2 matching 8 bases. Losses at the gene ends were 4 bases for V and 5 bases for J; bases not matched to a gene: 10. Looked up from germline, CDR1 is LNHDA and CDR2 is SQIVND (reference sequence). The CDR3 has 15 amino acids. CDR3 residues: CASSSQAGGRHEQYF. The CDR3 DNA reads TGTGCCAGTAGTAGCCAGGCGGGGGGCCGGCACGAGCAGTACTTC.

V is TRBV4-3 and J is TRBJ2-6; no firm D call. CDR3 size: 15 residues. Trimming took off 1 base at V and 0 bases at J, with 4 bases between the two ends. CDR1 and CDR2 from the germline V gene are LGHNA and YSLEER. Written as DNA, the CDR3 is TGCGCCAGCAGCCAAGTATACTCTGGGGCCAACGTCCTGACTTTC. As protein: CASSQVYSGANVLTF.

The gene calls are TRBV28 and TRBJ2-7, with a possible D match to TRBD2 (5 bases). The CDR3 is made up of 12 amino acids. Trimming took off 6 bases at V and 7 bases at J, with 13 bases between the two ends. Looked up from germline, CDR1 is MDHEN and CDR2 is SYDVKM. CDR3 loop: CASSDYPWEQYF. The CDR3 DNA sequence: TGTGCCAGCAGCGACTACCCCTGGGAGCAGTACTTC.

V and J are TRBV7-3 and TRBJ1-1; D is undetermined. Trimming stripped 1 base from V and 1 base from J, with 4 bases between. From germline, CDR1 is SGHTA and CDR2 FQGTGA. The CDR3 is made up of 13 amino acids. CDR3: CASSLNSNTEAFF. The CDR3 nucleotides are TGTGCCAGCAGCTTAAATTCGAACACTGAAGCTTTCTTT.

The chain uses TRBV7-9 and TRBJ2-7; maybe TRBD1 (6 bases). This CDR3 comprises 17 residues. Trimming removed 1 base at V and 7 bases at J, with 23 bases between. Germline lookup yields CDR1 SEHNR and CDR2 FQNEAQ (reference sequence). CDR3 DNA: TGTGCCAGCAGCTTAGACTTCACCGGGACACCCGAGAGAGAGCAGTACTTC. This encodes CASSLDFTGTPEREQYF. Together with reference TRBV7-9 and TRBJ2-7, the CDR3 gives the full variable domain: DTGVSQNPRHKITKRGQNVTFRCDPISEHNRLYWYRQTLGQGPEFLTYFQNEAQLEKSRLLSDRFSAERPKGSFSTLEIQRTEQGDSAMYLCASSLDFTGTPEREQYFGPGTRLTVT.

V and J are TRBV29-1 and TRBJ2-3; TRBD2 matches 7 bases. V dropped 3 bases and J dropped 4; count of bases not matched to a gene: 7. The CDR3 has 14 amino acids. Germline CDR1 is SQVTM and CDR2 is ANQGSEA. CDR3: CSVEGGRGADTQYF. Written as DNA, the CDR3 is TGCAGCGTTGAGGGCGGGAGAGGGGCAGATACGCAGTATTTT.

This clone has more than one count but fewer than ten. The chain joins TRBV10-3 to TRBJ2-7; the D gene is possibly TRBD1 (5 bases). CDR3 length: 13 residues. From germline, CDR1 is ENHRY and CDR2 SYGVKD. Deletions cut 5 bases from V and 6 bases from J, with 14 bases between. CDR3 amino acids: CAISFRATGEQYF. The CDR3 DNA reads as TGTGCCATCAGTTTCAGGGCCACGGGCGAGCAGTACTTC.

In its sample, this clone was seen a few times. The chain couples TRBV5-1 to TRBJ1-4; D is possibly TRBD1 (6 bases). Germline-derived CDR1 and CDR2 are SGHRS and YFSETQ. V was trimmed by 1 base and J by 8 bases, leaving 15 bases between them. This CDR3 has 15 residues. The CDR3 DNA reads TGCGCCAGCAGCTTGAGGTCGGGGGGCCGAGAAAAACTGTTTTTT. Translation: CASSLRSGGREKLFF. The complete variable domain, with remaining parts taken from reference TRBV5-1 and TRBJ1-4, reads KAGVTQTPRYLIKTRGQQVTLSCSPISGHRSVSWYQQTPGQGLQFLFEYFSETQRNKGNFPGRFSGRQFSNSRSEMNVSTLELGDSALYLCASSLRSGGREKLFFGSGTQLSVL.

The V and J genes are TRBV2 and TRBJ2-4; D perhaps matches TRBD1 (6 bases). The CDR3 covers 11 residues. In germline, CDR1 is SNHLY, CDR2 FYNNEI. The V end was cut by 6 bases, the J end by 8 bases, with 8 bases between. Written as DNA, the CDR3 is TGTGCCAGCAGGCCAGGGGACATTCAGTACTTC. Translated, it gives CASRPGDIQYF.

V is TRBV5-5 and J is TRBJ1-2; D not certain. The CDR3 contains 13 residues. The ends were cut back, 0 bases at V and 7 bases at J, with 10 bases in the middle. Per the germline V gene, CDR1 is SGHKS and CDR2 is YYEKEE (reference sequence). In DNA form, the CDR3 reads TGTGCCAGCAGCTTGGAGCGCAGGCTTGGCTACACCTTC. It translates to CASSLERRLGYTF.

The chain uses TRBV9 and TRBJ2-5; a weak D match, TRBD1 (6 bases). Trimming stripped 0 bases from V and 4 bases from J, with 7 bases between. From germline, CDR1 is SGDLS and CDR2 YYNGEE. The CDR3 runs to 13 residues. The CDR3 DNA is TGTGCCAGCAGCGTAGCAGGGGCAGAGACCCAGTACTTC. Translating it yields CASSVAGAETQYF.

CDR3 DNA: TGTGCCAGCAGCAAAATAGGCGGGGACAGGTGGACTGGAGGCTACACCTTC. Its protein product is CASSKIGGDRWTGGYTF. The chain recombines TRBV21-1 with TRBJ1-2; the D call of TRBD1 is as the table states it, not checked on the DNA. TRBV21-1 is termed a pseudogene. The CDR3 has 17 amino acids.

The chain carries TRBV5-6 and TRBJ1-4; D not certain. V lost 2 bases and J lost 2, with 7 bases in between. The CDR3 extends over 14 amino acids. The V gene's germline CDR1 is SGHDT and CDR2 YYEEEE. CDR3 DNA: TGTGCCAGCAGCTTTTGGGCCACTAATGAAAAACTGTTTTTT. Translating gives CASSFWATNEKLFF.